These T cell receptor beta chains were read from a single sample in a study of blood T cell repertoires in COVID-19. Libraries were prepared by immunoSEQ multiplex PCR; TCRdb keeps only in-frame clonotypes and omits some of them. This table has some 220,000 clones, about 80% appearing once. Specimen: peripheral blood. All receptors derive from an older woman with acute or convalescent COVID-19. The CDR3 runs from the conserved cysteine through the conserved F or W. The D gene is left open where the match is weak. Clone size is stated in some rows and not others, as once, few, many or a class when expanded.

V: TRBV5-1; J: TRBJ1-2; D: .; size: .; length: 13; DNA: TGCGCCAGCAGCTTAGACAGAGACTATGGCTACACCTTC; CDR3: CASSLDRDYGYTF
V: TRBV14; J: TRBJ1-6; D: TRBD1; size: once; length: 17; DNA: TGTGCCAGCAGCCAAGTAGGGACAGGGAAGGATAATTCACCCCTCCACTTT; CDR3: CASSQVGTGKDNSPLHF
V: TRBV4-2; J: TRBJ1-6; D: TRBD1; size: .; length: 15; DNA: TGTGCCAGCAGCCGGGACAGCACAGGGCCTAGAGCCCTCCACTTT; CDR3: CASSRDSTGPRALHF
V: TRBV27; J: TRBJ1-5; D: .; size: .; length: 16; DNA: TGTGCCAGCAGTTTATACGGTTGGGGGGTCAATCAGCCCCAGCATTTT; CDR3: CASSLYGWGVNQPQHF
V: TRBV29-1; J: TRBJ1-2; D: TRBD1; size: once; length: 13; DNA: TGCAGCGTATTGGCCGACAGGGGAGATGGCTACACCTTC; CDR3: CSVLADRGDGYTF
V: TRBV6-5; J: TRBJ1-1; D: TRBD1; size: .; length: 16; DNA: TGTGCCAGCAGTTACCGGGACAGGGGTTTTAACACTGAAGCTTTCTTT; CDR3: CASSYRDRGFNTEAFF
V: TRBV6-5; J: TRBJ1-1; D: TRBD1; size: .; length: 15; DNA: TGTGCCAGCAGTTACTCGAGACAGGGCGACACTGAAGCTTTCTTT; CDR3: CASSYSRQGDTEAFF
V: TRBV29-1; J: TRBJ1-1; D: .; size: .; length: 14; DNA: TGCAGCGCGAAGAAGGGGCCCTGGAACACTGAAGCTTTCTTT; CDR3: CSAKKGPWNTEAFF
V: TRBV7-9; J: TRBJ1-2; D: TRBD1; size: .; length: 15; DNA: TGTGCCAGCAGCCACTCTGGACAGGGGGGGAATGGCTACACCTTC; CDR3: CASSHSGQGGNGYTF
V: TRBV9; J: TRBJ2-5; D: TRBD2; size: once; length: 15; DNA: TGTGCCAGCACCCTTGGCGGGGGGGCCGGGGAGACCCAGTACTTC; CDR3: CASTLGGGAGETQYF
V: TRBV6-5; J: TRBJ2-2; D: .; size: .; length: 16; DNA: TGTGCCAGCAGTTACCTCGGACAGATTAACACCGGGGAGCTGTTTTTT; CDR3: CASSYLGQINTGELFF
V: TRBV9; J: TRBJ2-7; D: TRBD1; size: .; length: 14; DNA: TGTGCCAGCAGCCTCGGGACAGGGGGTTACGAGCAGTACTTC; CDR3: CASSLGTGGYEQYF
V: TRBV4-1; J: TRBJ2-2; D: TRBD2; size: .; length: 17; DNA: TGCGCCAGCAGCCAAGAGCTGAGCGGGGGAGTGACCGGGGAGCTGTTTTTT; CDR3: CASSQELSGGVTGELFF
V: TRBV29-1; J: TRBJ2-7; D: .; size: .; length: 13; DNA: TGCAGCGTATCCCGGGGGGCAGAGTACGAGCAGTACTTC; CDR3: CSVSRGAEYEQYF
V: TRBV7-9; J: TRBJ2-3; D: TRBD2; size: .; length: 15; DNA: TGTGCCAGCAGCTTATCAGCGGGGGGCACAGATACGCAGTATTTT; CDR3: CASSLSAGGTDTQYF
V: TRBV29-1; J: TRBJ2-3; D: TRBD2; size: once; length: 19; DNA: TGCAGCGTTGGTAGGCCCGGAGGAGAAGCGGGACCTAGCACAGATACGCAGTATTTT; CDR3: CSVGRPGGEAGPSTDTQYF
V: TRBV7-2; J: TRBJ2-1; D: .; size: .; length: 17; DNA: TGTGCCAGCAGCTCTAGACAGGCCTCATTGACACGAAATGAGCAGTTCTTC; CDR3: CASSSRQASLTRNEQFF
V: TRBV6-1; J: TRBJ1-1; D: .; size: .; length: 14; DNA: TGTGCCAGCAGTGAAGACAGGGTTCGGTCCGAAGCTTTCTTT; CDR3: CASSEDRVRSEAFF
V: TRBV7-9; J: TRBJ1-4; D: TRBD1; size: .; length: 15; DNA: TGTGCCAGCAGCTTAGGGGGACAGGGAAATGAAAAACTGTTTTTT; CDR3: CASSLGGQGNEKLFF
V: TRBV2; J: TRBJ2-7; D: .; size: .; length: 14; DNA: TGTGCCAGCAGTGAAGCGGGGGGAGTTTGGGAGCAGTACTTC; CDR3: CASSEAGGVWEQYF
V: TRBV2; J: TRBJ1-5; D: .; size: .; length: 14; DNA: TGTGCCAGCAGTGAAGCGTGGGCGGGCCAGCCCCAGCATTTT; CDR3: CASSEAWAGQPQHF
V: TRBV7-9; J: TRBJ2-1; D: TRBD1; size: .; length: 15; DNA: TGTGCCAGCAGCTTAGCGGGACAGGGATACAATGAGCAGTTCTTC; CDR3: CASSLAGQGYNEQFF
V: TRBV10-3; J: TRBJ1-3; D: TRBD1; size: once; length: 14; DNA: TGTGCCATCAGTCTGACAGGGGCAGGAAACACCATATATTTT; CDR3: CAISLTGAGNTIYF
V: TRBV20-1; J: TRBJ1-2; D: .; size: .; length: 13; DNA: TGCAGTGCTAGTCTTCGGACAGTTTATGGCTACACCTTC; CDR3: CSASLRTVYGYTF
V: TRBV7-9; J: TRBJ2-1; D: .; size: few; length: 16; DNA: TGTGCCAGCAGCTTAGATCGCTCGCGGGGCCGCCGTGAGCAGTTCTTC; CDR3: CASSLDRSRGRREQFF
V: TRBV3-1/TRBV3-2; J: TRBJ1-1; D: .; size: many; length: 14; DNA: TGTGCCAGCAGCCCGTGGCGGAAGAACACTGAAGCTTTCTTT; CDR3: CASSPWRKNTEAFF